This entry lists 9 T cell receptor beta chains sequenced from one sample in a study of T cell responses to AZD1222 COVID-19 vaccine. Data came from immunoSEQ multiplex PCR; TCRdb stores just in-frame clones and leaves some out. The table includes 130,000 to 150,000 clones, 80% to 95% detected once. Here the sequenced sample was peripheral blood, taken on day 0 of AZD1222 vaccination. The receptors here all came from an adult in good health.

The rearrangement joins TRBV18 to TRBJ1-3; TRBD1 matches 9 bases. The CDR3 covers 16 residues. V shed 3 bases and J 3 bases; nucleotides not matched to a gene: 6. Germline loops: CDR1 KGHSH, CDR2 LQKENI. The CDR3 region is CASSPSTGGLGNTIYF. DNA for the CDR3: TGTGCCAGCTCACCCTCGACAGGGGGACTTGGAAACACCATATATTTT.

The chain combines TRBV5-1 with TRBJ2-5; 7 positions match TRBD1. Trimming at V came to 4 bases and at J to 4 bases, leaving 4 bases not matched to a gene. CDR3 length: 13 amino acids. Germline lookup yields CDR1 SGHRS and CDR2 YFSETQ. In DNA form, the CDR3 reads TGCGCCAGCAGCCCCGACAGGGTAGAGACCCAGTACTTC. Amino acid sequence: CASSPDRVETQYF.

This chain joins TRBV19 and TRBJ2-2, with 7 bases identical to TRBD1. From germline, CDR1 is LNHDA and CDR2 SQIVND (reference sequence). This CDR3 contains 15 residues. V lost 4 bases to trimming and J lost 2 bases; unmatched junction nucleotides: 4. The CDR3 DNA follows: TGTGCCAGTAGTACGGGACAGTCCAACACCGGGGAGCTGTTTTTT. Translated: CASSTGQSNTGELFF. The entire variable domain, with the rest obtained from reference TRBV19 and TRBJ2-2, is as follows: DGGITQSPKYLFRKEGQNVTLSCEQNLNHDAMYWYRQDPGQGLRLIYYSQIVNDFQKGDIAEGYSVSREKKESFPLTVTSAQKNPTAFYLCASSTGQSNTGELFFGEGSRLTVL.

The CDR3 DNA follows: TGTGCCAGCAGCTCCGGAGGGGGCAGGAATGAGCAGTTCTTC. This gives the protein CASSSGGGRNEQFF. The chain carries TRBV5-5 and TRBJ2-1, with D maybe TRBD1 (7 bases). The CDR3 covers 14 residues. CDR1 and CDR2 (germline): SGHKS, YYEKEE (reference sequence). Trimming took off 3 bases at V and 7 bases at J, with 14 bases between the two ends.

This sequence joins TRBV3-1 (or the pseudogene TRBV3-2) and TRBJ2-1, with D tentatively TRBD1 or TRBD2 (5 bases each). The CDR3 is made up of 16 amino acids. Trimming left V 1 base short and J 7 bases short, with 17 bases between. The germline V gene encodes CDR1 LGHDT and CDR2 YNNKEL (reference sequence). The CDR3, as DNA: TGTGCCAGCAGCCAAGCTGGGGGTCGGTGGGTTAATGAGCAGTTCTTC. Amino acids: CASSQAGGRWVNEQFF.

The chain joins TRBV28 to TRBJ2-7, with D perhaps matching TRBD2 (5 bases). CDR3 length: 15 residues. The germline CDR1 and CDR2 sequences are MDHEN and SYDVKM. V lost 7 bases and J lost 3, with 19 bases in between. The CDR3 region is CASNPSMGRYYEQYF. In DNA, the CDR3 is TGTGCCAGCAACCCCTCTATGGGGAGATACTACGAGCAGTACTTC.

The chain is built from TRBV30 and TRBJ2-1; 8 bases agree with TRBD2. The CDR3 is 14 residues long. CDR1 is GTSNPN, CDR2 SVGIG, per germline (reference sequence). After removal of 2 bases from V and 7 bases from J, the junction contained 7 bases not matched to a gene. DNA of the CDR3: TGTGCCTGGAGTACAACGGGAGGGCTGAATGAGCAGTTCTTC. Residues: CAWSTTGGLNEQFF.

J is TRBJ2-7 and V is TRBV30; the D gene is possibly TRBD1 (6 bases). Germline CDR1 GTSNPN, CDR2 SVGIG (reference sequence). V dropped 3 bases and J dropped 4 bases, with 19 bases sitting between them. This CDR3 region has 15 residues. CDR3 bases: TGTGCCTGGAGCGACCCCCATCAGGGGAAATACGAGCAGTACTTC. Amino acids: CAWSDPHQGKYEQYF.

V usage is TRBV27 and J usage is TRBJ2-7, with D tentatively TRBD2 (6 bases). V shed 0 bases and J shed 2 bases, with 14 bases lying between them. The CDR3 length is 16 residues. Germline values: CDR1 MNHEY, CDR2 SMNVEV (reference sequence). The CDR3 DNA reads TGTGCCAGCAGTTTATCTCGGGGGACGCAAACCTACGAGCAGTACTTC. Residues: CASSLSRGTQTYEQYF.